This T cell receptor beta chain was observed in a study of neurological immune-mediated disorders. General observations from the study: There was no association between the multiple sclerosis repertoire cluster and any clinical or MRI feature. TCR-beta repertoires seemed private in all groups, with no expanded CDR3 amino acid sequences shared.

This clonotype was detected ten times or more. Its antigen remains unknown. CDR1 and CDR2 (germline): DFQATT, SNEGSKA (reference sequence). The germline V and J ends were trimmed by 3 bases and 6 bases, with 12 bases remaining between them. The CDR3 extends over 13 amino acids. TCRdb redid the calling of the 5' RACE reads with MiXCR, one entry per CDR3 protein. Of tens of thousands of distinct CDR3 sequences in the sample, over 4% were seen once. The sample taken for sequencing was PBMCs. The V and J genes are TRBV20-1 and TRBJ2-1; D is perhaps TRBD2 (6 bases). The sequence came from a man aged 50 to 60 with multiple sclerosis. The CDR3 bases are TGCAGTGCTAGCGGGAGTGGGGGCAATGAGCAGTTCTTC. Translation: CSASGSGGNEQFF.